This T cell receptor beta chain was identified in a study of blood T cell repertoires in COVID-19. At the level of the study: The United States, Italy and Spain were the sources of the acute and convalescent COVID-19 samples. In each case, the material was cDNA or gDNA derived from T cells, B-cell-depleted T cells, or PBMCs.

Germline lookup yields CDR1 MDHEN and CDR2 SYDVKM. The V gene end was trimmed by 4 bases and the J gene end by 3 bases; junction bases not matched to a gene: 6. There are 16 residues in the CDR3. Authors' analysis steps: Scientists estimated how many nucleated cells there were by amplifying reference gene primers. The table came from immunoSEQ multiplex PCR; TCRdb's copy has only in-frame clones and leaves some out. V and J calls plus clone size are reproduced from that table; the DNA served to infer D and trimming. This sample has around 190,000 clones, with around 83% found just once. V and J are TRBV28 and TRBJ2-5; 12 bases align to TRBD1. The sequenced material came from peripheral blood. This TCR came from a human donor in a cohort sampled during active COVID-19. Here the CDR3 DNA reads TGTGCCAGCAGTTCTTCCGGGACAGGGGGCGAAGAGACCCAGTACTTC. It yields the protein CASSSSGTGGEETQYF.